Sequencing of this T cell receptor beta chain was carried out in a study of CD8 T cells in ankylosing spondylitis. Study-wide results and limits: In ankylosing spondylitis blood, a motif of seven to nine highly homologous TCR beta variants appeared characteristic.

For TCR beta, libraries came from quantitative 5'-RACE with molecular barcodes. MiXCR, run by TCRdb on the 5' RACE reads, gives a single entry per CDR3 protein. The repertoire holds hundreds of thousands of distinct CDR3 sequences, with approximately 12% as singletons. This clonotype was counted ten times or more. The antigen remains unidentified. Trimming at V came to 6 bases and at J to 4 bases, leaving 5 bases not matched to a gene. The CDR3 consists of 12 residues. CDR1 and CDR2 (germline): DFQATT, SNEGSKA (reference sequence). Sequenced input: blood, either unsorted or a sorted T cell fraction (not recorded which). The rearrangement links TRBV20-1 to TRBJ2-7; TRBD1 aligns across 8 bases. The receptor comes from a male donor with ankylosing spondylitis. DNA of the CDR3: TGCAGTGCCCGGACAGGGAGTTACGAGCAGTACTTC. This encodes CSARTGSYEQYF.